This T cell receptor (beta chain) was identified during a study of T cell responses to AZD1222 COVID-19 vaccine. Findings and caveats of the study: Reports say nearly half of spike-specific TCRs go after unmutated variant regions. Spike was spanned by vaccine-associated CD4 TCRs, which were dominant at 160-218 and 743-854.

CDR3 length equals 14 residues. Germline loops: CDR1 SGHRS, CDR2 YFSETQ. J gave up 5 bases and V 4 bases, and 8 bases lay outside the gene matches. Clones were sequenced by immunoSEQ multiplex PCR, and TCRdb holds only the in-frame ones, with some missing. Of approximately 77,000 clones in the sample, around 92% were seen once. In the case of this clone: Its antigen is not identified.

The chain employs TRBV5-1 and TRBJ1-1, with TRBD1 matching over 7 bases. This TCR was sampled from an adult in good health. The sequenced sample was peripheral blood, obtained on day 0 of MenACWY control vaccination. CDR3 bases: TGCGCCAGCAGCCCCGCACAGGGGAGGACTGAAGCTTTCTTT. Translated, it gives CASSPAQGRTEAFF.